The subject of this entry is one T cell receptor (beta chain). This clonotype was seen at least ten times. The target of this receptor is not known. Base-call qualities are not available, and no considerably larger clone is one nucleotide away. cDNA was synthesized by template-switch 5'RACE using a primer carrying a 10-nucleotide random unique molecular identifier by which each TCR transcript was tagged. Over 170 million TCR-beta sequences, covering 15-18 subjects, were produced in each sequencing run. Total RNA was extracted with the RNeasy kit. The KAPA Real-time Library Amplification kit was used to amplify TCR-beta VDJ regions with primers targeting the TCR constant region and the 5'RACE anchor. A first PCR added sample indexes and Illumina adaptors, and a second PCR then raised library yield. After Ampure bead purification, the TCR product of roughly 650 bp was size-selected on a 2% E-gel SizeSelection system. Before pooling, library quality was checked on a Bioanalyzer, concentration was measured with Qubit, and libraries were quantified with the Kapa Library Quantification kit. An Illumina HiSeq 2500 was used to sequence the libraries paired-end at 2 x 150 bp. To increase sequence diversity, about 23-32% phiX was spiked into each library pool. For the original study's pipeline: The UMI-based MiGEC pipeline processed quality-filtered reads and removed over 80% of raw TCR sequences during error correction. VDJ genes were aligned to IMGT germline references, and each clonotype was defined by a unique CDR3 amino acid sequence together with V-J genes. Clonal expansion, Shannon diversity and CDR3 relatedness (CalcPairwiseDistances, ClusterSamples) were evaluated with VDJtools, and phylogenetic trees were built with CLCbio workbench. Clones with at least 8 unique UMIs were defined as expanded, with this threshold being based on coefficient-of-variation modelling across technical triplicates. Starting from the raw public reads, TCRdb applied fastp trimming at Q25, assembled clones with MiXCR and retained in-frame beta chains. Every distinct CDR3 protein forms one entry, paired with its most common genes and DNA. The V and J calls, along with clone size, are taken from TCRdb and not from the paper's own processing. For this sample there are 100,000 or so distinct CDR3 sequences; roughly 13% appear just once. The biggest ten clones account for roughly 4.8% of the sample.

The time point label for this specimen denotes: longitudinal time-point 2. Unsorted PBMC libraries were generated from 2 million PBMCs stored in RNAlater at -80 °C until RNA extraction. Peripheral blood was subjected to Ficoll-Hypaque density gradient centrifugation to isolate PBMCs, which were then cryopreserved in liquid nitrogen. The CDR3 numbers 14 residues from cysteine through phenylalanine. Of all the DNA, just the CDR3 is kept, 42 bases in frame from base 1. Between the V and J ends, shortened by 6 bases and 5 bases respectively, the junction contains 13 bases. The sample is drawn from a study of neurological immune-mediated disorders (dated by TCRdb to the late 2010s). About the study as a whole: Using UMI-based sequencing, the study compared peripheral blood TCR-beta repertoires from patients with HTLV-I-associated myelopathy (HAM/TSP), patients with multiple sclerosis, and healthy controls. Longitudinal HAM/TSP donors and healthy donors each had 3 time-points at intervals of roughly 3-45 months. The cohort comprised 60 to 75 subjects: about 15 HAM/TSP patients, some 34 multiple sclerosis patients and approximately 20 healthy controls. The roughly 100 TCR-beta libraries included longitudinal samples, technical triplicates and paired sorted CD4+ and CD8+ T-cell subsets alongside PBMC samples.

Overall results and qualifications from the work: No identical CDR3 amino acid sequences were found to be shared among expanded clones across subjects, suggesting that TCR-beta repertoires were private in all groups. TCR clonal expansion was greatest in HAM/TSP patients and smallest in MS patients, who ranked below even healthy controls.

The chain is made from TRBV12-3 or TRBV12-4 and TRBJ2-2; 6 matching bases give a weak D call of TRBD1. The receptor was isolated from a female donor with HTLV-1-associated myelopathy (HAM/TSP). Sequencing was carried out using PBMCs. The CDR3: CASSFLRGTGELFF. The bases read TGTGCCAGCAGCTTCCTGAGGGGGACCGGGGAGCTGTTTTTT.